The 7 T cell receptor beta chains below were found in one sample sequenced in a study of T cell responses to AZD1222 COVID-19 vaccine. Sequenced by immunoSEQ multiplex PCR; TCRdb stores in-frame clones only, minus some. There are roughly 150,000 clones in the sample; roughly 92% occur only once, and 1.3% lies in the top ten. The source was peripheral blood, collected on day 0 of AZD1222 vaccination. The receptors derive from an adult in good health.

The V and J genes are TRBV5-4 and TRBJ1-2; 9 bases map to TRBD1. Germline-derived CDR1 and CDR2 are SGHNT and YYREEE (reference sequence). The CDR3 consists of 16 residues. V gave up 3 bases and J gave up 3 bases; unmatched junction bases: 9. The CDR3 is CASSSTGTGWDYGYTF. CDR3 nucleotides: TGTGCCAGCAGCTCTACCGGGACAGGGTGGGACTATGGCTACACCTTC.

Only one count was recorded for this clone. The chain recombines TRBV11-2 with TRBJ2-7, with no clear D. Per germline, CDR1 SGHAT and CDR2 FQNNGV. CDR3 length: 14 amino acids. V lost 1 base and J lost 2, with 9 bases in between. This chain's CDR3 is CASSLGGPPYEQYF. CDR3 DNA: TGTGCCAGCAGCTTAGGAGGTCCGCCCTACGAGCAGTACTTC.

This clone was found a few times. The chain joins TRBV5-6 to TRBJ2-7, with D possibly TRBD2 on 6 matching bases. The V gene lost 3 bases and the J gene lost 0 bases, with 7 bases spanning the gap. Looked up from germline, CDR1 is SGHDT and CDR2 is YYEEEE. The CDR3 sequence is 13 residues long. The CDR3 loop is CASSSGSSYEQYF. The CDR3 DNA is TGTGCCAGCAGCTCCGGGAGCTCCTACGAGCAGTACTTC.

The J gene is TRBJ2-7, the V gene TRBV4-3, with 7 bases aligning to TRBD2. This CDR3 spans 17 amino acids. Germline CDR1 LGHNA, CDR2 YSLEER. J gave up 6 bases and V 2 bases, and 16 bases lay outside the gene matches. The CDR3: CASSQRGLTREWGEQYF. CDR3 coding DNA: TGCGCCAGCAGCCAAAGGGGACTTACGCGGGAGTGGGGCGAGCAGTACTTC.

In its sample, this clone was seen a few times. This chain connects TRBV6-5 to TRBJ2-1, with a possible D match to TRBD2 (5 bases). The germline gives CDR1 MNHEY, CDR2 SVGAGI. Trimming stripped 4 bases from V and 2 bases from J, with 9 bases between. This CDR3 contains 14 residues. CDR3 nucleotide sequence: TGTGCCAGCAGTTCGGGGTGGCCCTACAATGAGCAGTTCTTC. Protein product: CASSSGWPYNEQFF.

This clone was seen a handful of times. The chain employs TRBV9 and TRBJ2-7, with 10 positions matching TRBD2. V lost 0 bases, J lost 6 bases, and 9 bases stayed unmatched. Per germline, CDR1 SGDLS and CDR2 YYNGEE. CDR3 length: 16 amino acids. This CDR3 reads CASSVESLAGVGEQYF. Written as DNA, the CDR3 is TGTGCCAGCAGCGTAGAATCCCTAGCGGGAGTGGGCGAGCAGTACTTC.

The chain employs TRBV11-2 and TRBJ1-2, with D unclear. The CDR3 spans 13 residues. V lost 0 bases, J lost 3 bases, and 5 bases lay in between. Per the germline V gene, CDR1 is SGHAT and CDR2 is FQNNGV. The DNA for the CDR3 is TGTGCCAGCAGCTTAGATAGGTACTATGGCTACACCTTC. This sequence encodes CASSLDRYYGYTF.